This is a list of T cell receptor beta chains from one sample in a study of blood T cell repertoires in COVID-19. The repertoire was sequenced with immunoSEQ multiplex PCR; TCRdb's copy has only in-frame clones and lacks some. The sample has approximately 150,000 clones, 80% to 90% seen once. What was sequenced was PBMCs or T cells enriched from blood (not recorded which). Receptor source: a woman aged 50 to 60 who had recovered from COVID-19. CDR3s include the opening cysteine and the closing phenylalanine or tryptophan. The D gene is left open where the match is weak. Rows give clone size only sometimes, using once, few, many, or a class for an expanded clone.

D gene,clone size,V gene,J gene,CDR3 protein,CDR3 DNA
-,-,TRBV4-2,TRBJ2-1,CASSQEAGKYYNEQFF,TGTGCCAGCAGCCAAGAAGCCGGGAAATATTACAATGAGCAGTTCTTC
TRBD2,-,TRBV2,TRBJ2-1,CASIGLLTSDYNEQFF,TGTGCCAGCATCGGTCTCTTGACTAGCGACTACAATGAGCAGTTCTTC
TRBD1,-,TRBV7-2,TRBJ2-3,CASSLAPTGDHTDTQYF,TGTGCCAGCAGCTTAGCTCCCACAGGGGACCACACAGATACGCAGTATTTT
-,-,TRBV14,TRBJ1-2,CASSQAFYGYTF,TGTGCCAGCAGCCAGGCCTTCTATGGCTACACCTTC
-,once,TRBV5-1,TRBJ2-2,CASSLASGYANTGELFF,TGCGCCAGCAGCTTGGCGAGCGGATACGCGAACACCGGGGAGCTGTTTTTT
TRBD1,-,TRBV25-1,TRBJ2-3,CASSATGLTDTQYF,TGTGCCAGCAGTGCGACAGGGTTGACAGATACGCAGTATTTT
TRBD1,-,TRBV28,TRBJ1-5,CASRPPDRVGHSNQPQHF,TGTGCCAGCAGGCCCCCCGACAGGGTCGGCCATAGCAATCAGCCCCAGCATTTT
-,once,TRBV19,TRBJ1-2,CASTRGQPTNYGYTF,TGTGCCAGTACCCGGGGACAACCAACTAACTATGGCTACACCTTC
TRBD1,-,TRBV11-2,TRBJ1-2,CASRPGQGLLFGYTF,TGTGCCAGCAGGCCGGGACAGGGTCTTCTATTTGGCTACACCTTC
-,-,TRBV7-8,TRBJ2-5,CASSPREAGGRAQYF,TGTGCCAGCAGCCCTAGGGAGGCAGGGGGAAGGGCCCAGTACTTC
TRBD1,-,TRBV28,TRBJ2-3,CASSSTGTGLTDTQYF,TGTGCCAGCAGTTCCACCGGGACAGGGCTCACAGATACGCAGTATTTT
TRBD1,-,TRBV2,TRBJ1-2,CASRNRGEGYTF,TGTGCCAGCAGGAACAGGGGGGAAGGCTACACCTTC
TRBD1,few,TRBV5-5,TRBJ1-2,CASSFGTGESGYTF,TGTGCCAGCAGCTTCGGGACAGGGGAAAGTGGCTACACCTTC
-,few,TRBV18,TRBJ1-4,CASSPDSEKLFF,TGTGCCAGCTCACCAGACAGCGAAAAACTGTTTTTT
TRBD2,many,TRBV24-1,TRBJ2-1,CATSEGLAGHNEQFF,TGTGCCACCAGTGAAGGACTAGCGGGGCACAATGAGCAGTTCTTC
TRBD1,-,TRBV5-6,TRBJ2-1,CASSPTGASYNEQFF,TGTGCCAGCAGCCCCACAGGGGCCTCCTACAATGAGCAGTTCTTC
-,-,TRBV27,TRBJ1-2,CASSLTGSNYGYTF,TGTGCCAGCAGTTTAACAGGATCTAACTATGGCTACACCTTC
-,-,TRBV12-3/TRBV12-4,TRBJ2-3,CASSFFTDTQYF,TGTGCCAGCAGTTTCTTCACAGATACGCAGTATTTT
-,-,TRBV19,TRBJ1-1,CASSITGVLSTEAFF,TGTGCCAGTAGTATCACCGGAGTATTGAGCACTGAAGCTTTCTTT
-,-,TRBV2,TRBJ2-1,CASSPSIASYNEQFF,TGTGCCAGCAGTCCTTCTATAGCCTCCTACAATGAGCAGTTCTTC
-,-,TRBV3-1/TRBV3-2,TRBJ1-5,CASSQDPAGPGPQHF,TGTGCCAGCAGCCAAGATCCGGCAGGCCCAGGGCCCCAGCATTTT
TRBD2,-,TRBV6-1,TRBJ2-1,CASSENPGLAGNNEQFF,TGTGCCAGCAGTGAAAACCCCGGACTAGCGGGGAACAATGAGCAGTTCTTC
-,-,TRBV6-2/TRBV6-3,TRBJ2-6,CASSYWASGANVLTF,TGTGCCAGCAGTTATTGGGCCTCTGGGGCCAACGTCCTGACTTTC
TRBD1,once,TRBV6-5,TRBJ2-3,CASSSYRGPGTDTQYF,TGTGCCAGCAGTTCCTACAGGGGGCCCGGCACAGATACGCAGTATTTT
TRBD2,-,TRBV5-1,TRBJ2-7,CASSLTAGTSGGYEQYF,TGCGCCAGCAGCTTGACGGCCGGGACTAGCGGGGGTTACGAGCAGTACTTC
-,-,TRBV5-1,TRBJ1-1,CASSSGDWLATEAFF,TGCGCCAGCAGCTCCGGAGATTGGTTGGCCACTGAAGCTTTCTTT
-,-,TRBV7-3,TRBJ2-1,CASSLTSGGEQFF,TGTGCCAGCAGCCTTACTTCTGGCGGTGAGCAGTTCTTC
TRBD1,-,TRBV25-1,TRBJ1-5,CASSDRQTGGNQPQHF,TGTGCCAGCAGTGATCGGCAGACAGGGGGCAATCAGCCCCAGCATTTT
-,-,TRBV10-2,TRBJ1-2,CASSTTGLSDYGYTF,TGCGCCAGCAGCACGACAGGTCTTAGCGACTATGGCTACACCTTC
-,-,TRBV5-4,TRBJ2-3,CASSLAGRPITITDTQYF,TGTGCCAGCAGCTTGGCGGGAAGACCCATAACCATCACAGATACGCAGTATTTT
-,few,TRBV21-1,TRBJ1-5,CASSKHRAGQPQHF,TGTGCCAGCAGCAAACACAGGGCGGGTCAGCCCCAGCATTTT
TRBD1,-,TRBV19,TRBJ1-1,CASTKEGQGNTEAFF,TGTGCCAGTACAAAGGAAGGACAGGGGAACACTGAAGCTTTCTTT
-,-,TRBV7-8,TRBJ2-7,CASSLGGPGLGEQYF,TGTGCCAGCAGCTTAGGGGGCCCAGGGCTCGGCGAGCAGTACTTC
TRBD1,-,TRBV9,TRBJ1-6,CASSGVGGAGGSLHF,TGTGCCAGCAGCGGAGTAGGGGGCGCCGGGGGATCCCTCCACTTT
TRBD2,-,TRBV6-5,TRBJ2-1,CATRGMGGLNNEQFF,TGTGCCACTCGGGGCATGGGGGGGTTGAACAATGAGCAGTTCTTC
-,-,TRBV7-9,TRBJ2-3,CASQTSGMTNTQYF,TGTGCCAGCCAAACCTCCGGGATGACAAATACGCAGTATTTT
-,-,TRBV23-1,TRBJ2-7,CASMRQVGVYEQYF,TGCGCCAGTATGCGACAGGTGGGAGTGTACGAGCAGTACTTC
TRBD1,-,TRBV28,TRBJ1-6,CASRTGTGPYNSPLHF,TGTGCCAGCAGAACCGGGACAGGACCCTATAATTCACCCCTCCACTTT
-,few,TRBV11-3,TRBJ1-1,CASSPKRTTIEAFF,TGTGCCAGCAGCCCAAAACGGACGACTATTGAAGCTTTCTTT
-,-,TRBV7-9,TRBJ2-2,CASSLARSVRTGELFF,TGTGCCAGCAGCTTAGCACGGAGCGTAAGGACCGGGGAGCTGTTTTTT
-,-,TRBV11-3,TRBJ1-4,CASSLERGSNEKLFF,TGTGCCAGCAGCTTAGAACGGGGGTCTAATGAAAAACTGTTTTTT